This T cell receptor beta chain was recorded in a study of OX40 agonist ivuxolimab in advanced cancers. Turning to the study itself: Having had anti-PD-1, anti-PD-L1 or anti-CTLA-4 therapy before was allowed, and around 39% had some. The study's findings and limits: Circulating CD4+ and CD8+ T cells showed clonal expansion by week 6 at 0.1 to 3.0 mg/kg.

This clone was detected only once. The antigen is undetermined. TCRdb keeps only in-frame clones here, not all; method: immunoSEQ multiplex PCR. Of about 68,000 clones listed, 84% were seen once; the top ten hold under 2%. This TCR was sampled from an adult with an advanced solid tumor such as melanoma, head and neck, liver or kidney cancer. Sequenced here: CD4+ or CD8+ T cells sorted from blood, sampled in a trial of the OX40 agonist ivuxolimab.

CDR3 amino acids: CATSRADRAVDTQYF. The CDR3 DNA reads TGTGCCACCAGCAGAGCTGACAGGGCGGTAGATACGCAGTATTTT. The V and J genes are TRBV15 and TRBJ2-3, with TRBD1 identical over 7 bases. The V and J ends lost 1 base and 5 bases, in that order; junction bases with no gene match: 6. The germline gives CDR1 LNHNV, CDR2 YYDKDF (reference sequence). CDR3 length equals 15 residues.